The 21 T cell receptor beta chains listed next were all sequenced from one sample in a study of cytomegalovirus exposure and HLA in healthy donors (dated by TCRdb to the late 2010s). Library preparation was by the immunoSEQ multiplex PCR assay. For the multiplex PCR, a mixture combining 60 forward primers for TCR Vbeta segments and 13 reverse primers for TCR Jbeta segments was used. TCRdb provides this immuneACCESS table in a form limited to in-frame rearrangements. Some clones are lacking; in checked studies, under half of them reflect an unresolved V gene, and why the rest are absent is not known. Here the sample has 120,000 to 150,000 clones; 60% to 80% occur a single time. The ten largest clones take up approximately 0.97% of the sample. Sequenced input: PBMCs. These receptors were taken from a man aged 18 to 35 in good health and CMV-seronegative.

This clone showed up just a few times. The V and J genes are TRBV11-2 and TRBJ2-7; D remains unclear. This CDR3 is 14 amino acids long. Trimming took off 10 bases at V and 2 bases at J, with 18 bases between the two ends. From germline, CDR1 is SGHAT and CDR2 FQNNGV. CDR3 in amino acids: CATMRGLPPYEQYF. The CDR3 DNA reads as TGTGCCACCATGAGAGGCCTTCCACCCTACGAGCAGTACTTC.

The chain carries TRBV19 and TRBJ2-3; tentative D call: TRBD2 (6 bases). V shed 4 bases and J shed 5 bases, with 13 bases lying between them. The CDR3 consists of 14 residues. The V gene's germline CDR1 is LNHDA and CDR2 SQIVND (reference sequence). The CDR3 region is CASSTRGTGDTQYF. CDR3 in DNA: TGTGCCAGTAGTACGCGGGGAACCGGAGATACGCAGTATTTT.

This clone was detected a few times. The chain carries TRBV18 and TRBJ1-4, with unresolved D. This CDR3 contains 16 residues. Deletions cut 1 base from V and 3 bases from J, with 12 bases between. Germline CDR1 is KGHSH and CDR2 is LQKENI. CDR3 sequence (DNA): TGTGCCAGCTCACCACTTGGCGCCGGAGCTAATGAAAAACTGTTTTTT. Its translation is CASSPLGAGANEKLFF.

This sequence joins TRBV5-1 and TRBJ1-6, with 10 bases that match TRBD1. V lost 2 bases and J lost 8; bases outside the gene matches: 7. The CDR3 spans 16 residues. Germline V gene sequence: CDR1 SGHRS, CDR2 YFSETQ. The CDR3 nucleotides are TGCGCCAGCAGCTTAGTTACCGGGACAGGGGATTCACCCCTCCACTTT. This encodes CASSLVTGTGDSPLHF.

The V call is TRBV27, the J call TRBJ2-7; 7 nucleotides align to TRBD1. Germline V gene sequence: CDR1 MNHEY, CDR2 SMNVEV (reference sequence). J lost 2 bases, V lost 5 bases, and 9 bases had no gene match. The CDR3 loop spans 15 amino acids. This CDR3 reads CASSPGQVGAYEQYF. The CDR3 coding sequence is TGTGCCAGCAGTCCCGGACAGGTGGGTGCCTACGAGCAGTACTTC.

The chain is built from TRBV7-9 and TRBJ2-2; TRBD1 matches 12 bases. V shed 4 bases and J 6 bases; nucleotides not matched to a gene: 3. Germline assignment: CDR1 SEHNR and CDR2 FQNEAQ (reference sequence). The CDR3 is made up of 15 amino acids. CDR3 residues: CASSSGTGGPGELFF. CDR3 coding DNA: TGTGCCAGCAGCTCCGGGACAGGGGGCCCCGGGGAGCTGTTTTTT.

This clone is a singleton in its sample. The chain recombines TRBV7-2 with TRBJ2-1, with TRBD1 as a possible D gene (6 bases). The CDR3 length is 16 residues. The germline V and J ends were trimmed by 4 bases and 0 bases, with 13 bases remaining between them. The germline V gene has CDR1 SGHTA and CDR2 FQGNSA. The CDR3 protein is CASSSTRGSSYNEQFF. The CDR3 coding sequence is TGTGCCAGCAGCTCTACCAGGGGTAGCTCCTACAATGAGCAGTTCTTC.

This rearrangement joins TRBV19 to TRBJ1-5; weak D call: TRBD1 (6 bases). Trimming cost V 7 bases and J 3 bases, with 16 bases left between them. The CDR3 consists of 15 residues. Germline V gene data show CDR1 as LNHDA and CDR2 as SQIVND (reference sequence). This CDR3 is CASMRDTSFNQPQHF. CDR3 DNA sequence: TGTGCCAGTATGAGGGACACTTCCTTCAATCAGCCCCAGCATTTT.

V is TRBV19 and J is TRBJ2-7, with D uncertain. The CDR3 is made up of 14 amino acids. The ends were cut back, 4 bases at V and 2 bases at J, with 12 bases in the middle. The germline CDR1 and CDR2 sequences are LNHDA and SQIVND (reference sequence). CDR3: CASSTNRNTYEQYF. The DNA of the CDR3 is TGTGCCAGTAGTACGAACAGAAATACCTACGAGCAGTACTTC.

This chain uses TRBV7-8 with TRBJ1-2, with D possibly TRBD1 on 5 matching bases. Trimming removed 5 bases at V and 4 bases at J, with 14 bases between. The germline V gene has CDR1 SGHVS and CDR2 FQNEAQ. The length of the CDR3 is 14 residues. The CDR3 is CASSTLDSLYGYTF. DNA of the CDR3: TGTGCCAGCAGCACCCTTGACAGCCTCTATGGCTACACCTTC.

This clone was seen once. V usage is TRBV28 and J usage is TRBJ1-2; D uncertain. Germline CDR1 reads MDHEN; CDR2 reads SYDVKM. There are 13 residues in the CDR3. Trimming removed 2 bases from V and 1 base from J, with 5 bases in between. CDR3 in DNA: TGTGCCAGCAGTTTAGGAGTTAACTATGGCTACACCTTC. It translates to CASSLGVNYGYTF.

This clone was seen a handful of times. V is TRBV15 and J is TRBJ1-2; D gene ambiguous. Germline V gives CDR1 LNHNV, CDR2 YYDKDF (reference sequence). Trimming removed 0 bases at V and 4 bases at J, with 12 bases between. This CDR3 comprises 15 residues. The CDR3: CATSRDFPGVYGYTF. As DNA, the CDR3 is TGTGCCACCAGCAGAGATTTCCCCGGTGTCTATGGCTACACCTTC.

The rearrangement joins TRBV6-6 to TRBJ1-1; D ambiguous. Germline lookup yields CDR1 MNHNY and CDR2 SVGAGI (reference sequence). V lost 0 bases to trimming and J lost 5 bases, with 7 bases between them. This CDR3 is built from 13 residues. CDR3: CASSYSTGTEAFF. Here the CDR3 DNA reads TGTGCCAGCAGTTACTCGACCGGGACTGAAGCTTTCTTT.

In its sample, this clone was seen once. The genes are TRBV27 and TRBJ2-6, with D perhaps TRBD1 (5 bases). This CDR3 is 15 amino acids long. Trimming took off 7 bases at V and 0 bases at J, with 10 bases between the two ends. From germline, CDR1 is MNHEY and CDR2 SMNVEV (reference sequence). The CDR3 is CASTQRGSGANVLTF. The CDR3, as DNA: TGTGCCAGCACCCAAAGGGGCTCTGGGGCCAACGTCCTGACTTTC.

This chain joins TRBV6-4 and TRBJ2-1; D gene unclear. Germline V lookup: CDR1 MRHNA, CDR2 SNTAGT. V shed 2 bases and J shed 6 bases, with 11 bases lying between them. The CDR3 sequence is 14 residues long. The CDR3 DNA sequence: TGTGCCAGCAGTGACCTCGGGTCTCGCAATGAGCAGTTCTTC. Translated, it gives CASSDLGSRNEQFF.

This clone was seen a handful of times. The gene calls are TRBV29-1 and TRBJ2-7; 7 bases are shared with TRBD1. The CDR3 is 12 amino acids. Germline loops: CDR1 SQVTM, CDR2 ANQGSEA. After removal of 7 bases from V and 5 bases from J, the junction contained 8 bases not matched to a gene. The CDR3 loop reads CSASRGNNEQYF. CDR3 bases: TGCAGCGCAAGCAGGGGGAACAACGAGCAGTACTTC.

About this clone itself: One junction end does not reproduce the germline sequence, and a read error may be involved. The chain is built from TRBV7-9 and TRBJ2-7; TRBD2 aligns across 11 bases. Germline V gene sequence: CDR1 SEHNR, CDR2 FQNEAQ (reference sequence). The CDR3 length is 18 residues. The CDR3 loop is CSSSFTLAGGFGAYEQYF. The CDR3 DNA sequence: TGTTCCAGCAGCTTCACCCTAGCGGGGGGCTTCGGGGCCTACGAGCAGTACTTC.

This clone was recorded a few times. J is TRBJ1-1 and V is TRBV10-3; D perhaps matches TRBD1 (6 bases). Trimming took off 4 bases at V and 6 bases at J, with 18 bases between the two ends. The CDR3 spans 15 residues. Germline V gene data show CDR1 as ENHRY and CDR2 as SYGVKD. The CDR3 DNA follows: TGTGCCATCAGTGTCCGGGACAAGGGAGAAGCTGAAGCTTTCTTT. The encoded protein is CAISVRDKGEAEAFF.

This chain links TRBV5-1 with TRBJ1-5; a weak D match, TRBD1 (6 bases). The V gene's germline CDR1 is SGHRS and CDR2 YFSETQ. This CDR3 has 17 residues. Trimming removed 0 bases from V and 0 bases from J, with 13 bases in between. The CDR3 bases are TGCGCCAGCAGCTTGGGCGGAGCGGGGGCTAGCAATCAGCCCCAGCATTTT. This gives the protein CASSLGGAGASNQPQHF.

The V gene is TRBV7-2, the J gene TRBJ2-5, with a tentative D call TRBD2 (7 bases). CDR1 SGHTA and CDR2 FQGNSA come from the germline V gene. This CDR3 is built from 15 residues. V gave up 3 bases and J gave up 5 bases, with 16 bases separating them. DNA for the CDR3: TGTGCCAGCAGCTTGGTGGGGGGGCCTCGGGAGACCCAGTACTTC. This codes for CASSLVGGPRETQYF.

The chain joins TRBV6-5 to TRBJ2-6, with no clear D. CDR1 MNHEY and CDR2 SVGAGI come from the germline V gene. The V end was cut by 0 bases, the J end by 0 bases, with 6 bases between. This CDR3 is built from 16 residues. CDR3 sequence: CASSYSEISGANVLTF. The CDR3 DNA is TGTGCCAGCAGTTACTCGGAGATCTCTGGGGCCAACGTCCTGACTTTC.